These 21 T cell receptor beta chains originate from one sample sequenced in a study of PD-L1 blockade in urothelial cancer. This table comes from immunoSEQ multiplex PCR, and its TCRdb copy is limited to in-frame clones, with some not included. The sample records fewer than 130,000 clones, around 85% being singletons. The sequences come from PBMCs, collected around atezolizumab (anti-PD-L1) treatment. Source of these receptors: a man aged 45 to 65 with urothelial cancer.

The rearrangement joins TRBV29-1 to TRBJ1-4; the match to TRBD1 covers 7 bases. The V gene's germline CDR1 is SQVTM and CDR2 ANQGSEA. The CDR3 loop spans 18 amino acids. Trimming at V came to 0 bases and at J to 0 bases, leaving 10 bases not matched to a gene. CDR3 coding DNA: TGCAGCGTTGAAGATCTTAGGGGACAGCTATCAACTAATGAAAAACTGTTTTTT. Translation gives CSVEDLRGQLSTNEKLFF.

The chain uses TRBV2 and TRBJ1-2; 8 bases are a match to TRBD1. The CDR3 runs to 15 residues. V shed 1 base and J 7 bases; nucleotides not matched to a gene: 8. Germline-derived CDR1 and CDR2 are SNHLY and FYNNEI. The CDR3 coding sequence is TGTGCCAGCAGTGAAGGGGCCAGGGGGCAGCGTGGCTACACCTTC. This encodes CASSEGARGQRGYTF.

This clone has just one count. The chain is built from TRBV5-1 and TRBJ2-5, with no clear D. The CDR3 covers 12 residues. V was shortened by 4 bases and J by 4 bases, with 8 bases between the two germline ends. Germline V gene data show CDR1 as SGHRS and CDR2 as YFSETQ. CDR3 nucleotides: TGCGCCAGCAGCCCCTCCCCAGAGACCCAGTACTTC. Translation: CASSPSPETQYF.

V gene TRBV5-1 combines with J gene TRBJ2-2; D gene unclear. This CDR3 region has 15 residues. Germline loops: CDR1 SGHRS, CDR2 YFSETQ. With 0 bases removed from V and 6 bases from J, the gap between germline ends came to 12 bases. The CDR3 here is CASSLAPGSPGELFF. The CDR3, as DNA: TGCGCCAGCAGCTTGGCCCCAGGTTCACCCGGGGAGCTGTTTTTT.

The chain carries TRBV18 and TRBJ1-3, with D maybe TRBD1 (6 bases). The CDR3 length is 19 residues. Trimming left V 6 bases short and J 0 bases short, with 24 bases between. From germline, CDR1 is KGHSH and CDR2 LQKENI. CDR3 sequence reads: CASSPLSNGRGASGNTIYF. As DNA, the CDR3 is TGTGCCAGCTCGCCCCTATCAAACGGACGGGGGGCCTCTGGAAACACCATATATTTT. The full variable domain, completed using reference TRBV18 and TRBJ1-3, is NAGVMQNPRHLVRRRGQEARLRCSPMKGHSHVYWYRQLPEEGLKFMVYLQKENIIDESGMPKERFSAEFPKEGPSILRIQQVVRGDSAAYFCASSPLSNGRGASGNTIYFGEGSWLTVV.

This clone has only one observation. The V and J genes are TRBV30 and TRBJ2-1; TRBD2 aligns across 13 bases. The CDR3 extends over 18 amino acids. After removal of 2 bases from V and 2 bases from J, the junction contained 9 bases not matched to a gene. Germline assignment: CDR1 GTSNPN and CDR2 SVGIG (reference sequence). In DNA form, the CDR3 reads TGTGCCTGGAGTCCTTACAGGACTAGCGGGAGAGCCTACAATGAGCAGTTCTTC. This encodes CAWSPYRTSGRAYNEQFF. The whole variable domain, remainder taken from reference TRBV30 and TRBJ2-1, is SQTIHQWPATLVQPVGSPLSLECTVEGTSNPNLYWYRQAAGRGLQLLFYSVGIGQISSEVPQNLSASRPQDRQFILSSKKLLLSDSGFYLCAWSPYRTSGRAYNEQFFGPGTRLTVL.

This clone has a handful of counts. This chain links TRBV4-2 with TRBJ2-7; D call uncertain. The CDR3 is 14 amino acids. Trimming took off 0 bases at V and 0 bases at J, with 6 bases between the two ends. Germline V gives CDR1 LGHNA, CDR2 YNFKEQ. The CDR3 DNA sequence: TGTGCCAGCAGCCAAGATCACATCTCCTACGAGCAGTACTTC. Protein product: CASSQDHISYEQYF.

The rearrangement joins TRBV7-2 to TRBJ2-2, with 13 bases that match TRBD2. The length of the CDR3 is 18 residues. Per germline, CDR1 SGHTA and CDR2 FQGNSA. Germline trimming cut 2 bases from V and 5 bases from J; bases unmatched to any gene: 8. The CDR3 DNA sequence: TGTGCCAGCAGCTTACTTGGACTAGCGGGAGCGGGGACCGGGGAGCTGTTTTTT. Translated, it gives CASSLLGLAGAGTGELFF. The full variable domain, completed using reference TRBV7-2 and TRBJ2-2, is GAGVSQSPSNKVTEKGKDVELRCDPISGHTALYWYRQSLGQGLEFLIYFQGNSAPDKSGLPSDRFSAERTGGSVSTLTIQRTQQEDSAVYLCASSLLGLAGAGTGELFFGEGSRLTVL.

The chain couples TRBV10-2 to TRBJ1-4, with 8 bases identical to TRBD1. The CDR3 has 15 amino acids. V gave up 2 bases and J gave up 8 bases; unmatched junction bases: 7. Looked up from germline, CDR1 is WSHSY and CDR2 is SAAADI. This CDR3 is CASSERTGGSEKLFF. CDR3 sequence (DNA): TGCGCCAGCAGTGAGCGAACAGGGGGTTCGGAAAAACTGTTTTTT.

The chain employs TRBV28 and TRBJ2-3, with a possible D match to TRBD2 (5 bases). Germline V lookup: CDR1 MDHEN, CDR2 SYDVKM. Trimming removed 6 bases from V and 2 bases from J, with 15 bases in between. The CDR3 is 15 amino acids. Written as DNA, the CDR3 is TGTGCCAGCAGAATGAAGGGCGGGTACACAGATACGCAGTATTTT. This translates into CASRMKGGYTDTQYF. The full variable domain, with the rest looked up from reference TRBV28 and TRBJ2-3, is DVKVTQSSRYLVKRTGEKVFLECVQDMDHENMFWYRQDPGLGLRLIYFSYDVKMKEKGDIPEGYSVSREKKERFSLILESASTNQTSMYLCASRMKGGYTDTQYFGPGTRLTVL.

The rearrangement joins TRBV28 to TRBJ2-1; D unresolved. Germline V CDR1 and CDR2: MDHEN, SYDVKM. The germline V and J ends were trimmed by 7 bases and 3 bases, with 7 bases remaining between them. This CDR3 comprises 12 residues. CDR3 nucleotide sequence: TGTGCCAGCATCGACTTCTACAATGAGCAGTTCTTC. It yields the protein CASIDFYNEQFF. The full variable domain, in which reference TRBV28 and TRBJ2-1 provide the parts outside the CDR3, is DVKVTQSSRYLVKRTGEKVFLECVQDMDHENMFWYRQDPGLGLRLIYFSYDVKMKEKGDIPEGYSVSREKKERFSLILESASTNQTSMYLCASIDFYNEQFFGPGTRLTVL.

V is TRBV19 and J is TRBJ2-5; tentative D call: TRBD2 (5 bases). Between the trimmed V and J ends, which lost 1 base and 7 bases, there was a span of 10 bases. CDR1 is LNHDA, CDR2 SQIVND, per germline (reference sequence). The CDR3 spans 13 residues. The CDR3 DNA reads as TGTGCCAGTAGTATAGTGGACTCCCGGACCCAGTACTTC. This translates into CASSIVDSRTQYF.

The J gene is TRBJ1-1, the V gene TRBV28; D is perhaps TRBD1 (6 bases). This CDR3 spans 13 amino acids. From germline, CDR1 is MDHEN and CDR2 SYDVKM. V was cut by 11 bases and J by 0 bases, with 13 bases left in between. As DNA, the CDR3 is TGTGCCTCCTCCCGGACAGTGAACACTGAAGCTTTCTTT. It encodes CASSRTVNTEAFF.

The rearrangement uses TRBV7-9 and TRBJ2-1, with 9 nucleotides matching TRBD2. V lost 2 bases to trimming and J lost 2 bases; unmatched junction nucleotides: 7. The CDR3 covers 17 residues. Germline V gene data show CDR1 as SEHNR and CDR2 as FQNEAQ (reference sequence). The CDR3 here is CASSLLTSGWAYNEQFF. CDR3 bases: TGTGCCAGCAGCTTACTAACTAGCGGGTGGGCCTACAATGAGCAGTTCTTC.

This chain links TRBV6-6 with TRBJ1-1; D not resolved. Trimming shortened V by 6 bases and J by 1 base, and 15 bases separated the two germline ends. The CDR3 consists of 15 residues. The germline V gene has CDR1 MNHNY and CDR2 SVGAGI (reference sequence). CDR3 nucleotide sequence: TGTGCCAGCAGCCCTCAAAGCCAAGCGAACACTGAAGCTTTCTTT. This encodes CASSPQSQANTEAFF.

CDR3 protein: CASLPVGQGAKQYF. The CDR3, as DNA: TGTGCCAGCCTCCCGGTGGGACAGGGGGCTAAGCAGTACTTC. The chain links TRBV28 to TRBJ2-7, with TRBD1 identical over 12 bases. The CDR3 is 14 amino acids. Looked up from germline, CDR1 is MDHEN and CDR2 is SYDVKM. J gave up 8 bases and V 8 bases, and 10 bases lay outside the gene matches.

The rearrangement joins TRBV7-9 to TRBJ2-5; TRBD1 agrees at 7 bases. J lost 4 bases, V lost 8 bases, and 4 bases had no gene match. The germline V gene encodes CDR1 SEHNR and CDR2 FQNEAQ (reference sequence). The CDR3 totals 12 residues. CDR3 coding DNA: TGTGCCAGCGCCCGGACAGGAGAGACCCAGTACTTC. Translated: CASARTGETQYF.

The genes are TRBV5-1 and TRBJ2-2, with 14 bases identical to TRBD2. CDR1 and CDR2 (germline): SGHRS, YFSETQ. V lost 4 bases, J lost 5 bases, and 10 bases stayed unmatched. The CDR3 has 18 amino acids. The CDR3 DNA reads TGCGCCAGCAGCAGCCCGGGACTAGCGGGGGTCCTAACCGGGGAGCTGTTTTTT. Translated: CASSSPGLAGVLTGELFF.

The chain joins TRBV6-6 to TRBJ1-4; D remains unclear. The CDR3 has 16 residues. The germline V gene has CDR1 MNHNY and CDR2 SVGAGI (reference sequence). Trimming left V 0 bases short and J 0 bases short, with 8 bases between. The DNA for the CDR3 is TGTGCCAGCAGTTACTCCGGCAGCGCAACTAATGAAAAACTGTTTTTT. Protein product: CASSYSGSATNEKLFF.

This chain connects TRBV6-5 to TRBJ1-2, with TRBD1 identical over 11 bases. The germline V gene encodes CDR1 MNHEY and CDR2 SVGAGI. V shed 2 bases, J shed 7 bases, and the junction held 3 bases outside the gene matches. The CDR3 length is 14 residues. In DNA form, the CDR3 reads TGTGCCAGCAGTTACCGGACAGGGGGCGGTGGCTACACCTTC. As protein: CASSYRTGGGGYTF.

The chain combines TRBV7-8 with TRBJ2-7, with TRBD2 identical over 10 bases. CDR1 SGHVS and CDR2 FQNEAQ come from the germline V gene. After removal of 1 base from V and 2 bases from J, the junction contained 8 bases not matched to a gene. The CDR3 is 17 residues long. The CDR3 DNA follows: TGTGCCAGCAGCTTAGTGGGAGCTAGCGGGAGAACCTACGAGCAGTACTTC. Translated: CASSLVGASGRTYEQYF.